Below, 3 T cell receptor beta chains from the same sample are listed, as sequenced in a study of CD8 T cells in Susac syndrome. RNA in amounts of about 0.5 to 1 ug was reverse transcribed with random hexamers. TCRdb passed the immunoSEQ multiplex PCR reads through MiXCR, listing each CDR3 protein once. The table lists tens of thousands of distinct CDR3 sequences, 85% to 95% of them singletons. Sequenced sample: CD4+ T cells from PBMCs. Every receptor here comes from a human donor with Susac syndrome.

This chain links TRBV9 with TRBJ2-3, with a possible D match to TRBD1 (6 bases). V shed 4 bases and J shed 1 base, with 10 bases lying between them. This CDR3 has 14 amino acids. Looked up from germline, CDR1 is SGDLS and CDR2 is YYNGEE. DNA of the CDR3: TGTGCCAGCAGCCCGTGGGGGCGCACAGATACGCAGTATTTT. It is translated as CASSPWGRTDTQYF.

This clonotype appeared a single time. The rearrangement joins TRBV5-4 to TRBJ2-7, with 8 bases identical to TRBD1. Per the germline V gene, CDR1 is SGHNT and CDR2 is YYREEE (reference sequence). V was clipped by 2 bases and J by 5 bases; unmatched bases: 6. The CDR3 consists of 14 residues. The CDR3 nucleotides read TGTGCCAGCAGCTTAAGGACAGGGCAAGACGAGCAGTACTTC. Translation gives CASSLRTGQDEQYF.

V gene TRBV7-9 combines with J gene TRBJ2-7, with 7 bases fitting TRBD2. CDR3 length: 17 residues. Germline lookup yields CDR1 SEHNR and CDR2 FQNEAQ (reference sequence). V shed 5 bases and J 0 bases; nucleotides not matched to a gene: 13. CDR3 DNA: TGTGCCAGCAGCCTATTATTCGTGGGGGGGGACTCCTACGAGCAGTACTTC. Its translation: CASSLLFVGGDSYEQYF.